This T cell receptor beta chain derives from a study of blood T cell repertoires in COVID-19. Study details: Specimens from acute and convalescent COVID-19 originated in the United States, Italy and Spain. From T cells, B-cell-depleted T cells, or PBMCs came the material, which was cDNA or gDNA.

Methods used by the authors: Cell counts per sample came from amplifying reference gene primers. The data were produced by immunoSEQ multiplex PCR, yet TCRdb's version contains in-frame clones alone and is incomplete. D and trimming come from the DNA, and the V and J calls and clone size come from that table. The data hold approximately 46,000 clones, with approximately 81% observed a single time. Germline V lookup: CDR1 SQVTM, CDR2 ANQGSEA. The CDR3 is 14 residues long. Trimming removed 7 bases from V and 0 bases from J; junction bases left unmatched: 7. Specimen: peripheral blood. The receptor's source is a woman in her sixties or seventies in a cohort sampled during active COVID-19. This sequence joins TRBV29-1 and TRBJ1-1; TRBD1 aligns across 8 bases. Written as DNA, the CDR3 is TGCAGCGCTCACAGGGGGGACATGAACACTGAAGCTTTCTTT. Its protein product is CSAHRGDMNTEAFF.